This T cell receptor beta chain is drawn from a study of cytomegalovirus exposure and HLA in healthy donors. Study outcomes and limitations: Many donors shared some public TCRs, even though most TCR sequences were rare.

A multiplex PCR was run with 60 Vbeta primers and 13 Jbeta primers. Authors' analysis steps: A follow-up analysis tallied 65 million to 80 million unique TCR beta chains, about 11 million shared. This table comes from immunoSEQ multiplex PCR, and its TCRdb copy is limited to in-frame clones, with some not included. For V, J and clone size, that table is used; D and trimming come from the DNA. The sample lists around 160,000 clones, 73% occurring once. With respect to this clone: Antigen specificity is unknown.

Germline loops: CDR1 LGHNT, CDR2 FRNRAP. V dropped 7 bases and J dropped 3 bases, with 6 bases sitting between them. This CDR3 comprises 11 residues. This receptor was obtained from a woman aged 18-29 years in good health and CMV-seronegative. The chain uses TRBV12-5 and TRBJ1-2; no clear D gene. Sequenced material: PBMCs. For the CDR3, the DNA is TGTGCTAGTGCCGCGGACTATGGCTACACCTTC. The encoded protein is CASAADYGYTF.